This TCR beta chain stems from a study of blood T cells in healthy people across ages. Donors gave about 9.3 milliliters of peripheral blood apiece. Per sample, a minimum of 7 million PBMCs were isolated. The total RNA that was extracted per sample amounted to at least 6 micrograms. This CDR3 has 16 residues. V lost 5 bases and J 0 bases, leaving 17 bases between the germline ends. The germline CDR1 and CDR2 sequences are SGHTA and FQGNSA. Through a sample-barcoded 5' primer and a J-beta primer mix, a second PCR was run for about 6 to 12 cycles. TCRdb recomputed calls from the 5' RACE reads with MiXCR, one row per CDR3 protein. The data show under 2 million distinct CDR3 sequences, roughly a third seen once.

The receptor was isolated from a woman in her twenties or thirties in good health. The chain has TRBV7-2 and TRBJ2-7; TRBD2 might be the D (6 bases). The sample comprised blood. CDR3 in amino acids: CASSKGRRDGSYEQYF. The CDR3 bases are TGTGCCAGCAGCAAAGGACGGAGGGATGGCTCCTACGAGCAGTACTTC.